This passage covers 12 T cell receptor beta chains from one sample sequenced in a study of technical replicates of blood from several donors. Here immunoSEQ multiplex PCR was the method, and the copy in TCRdb shows in-frame clones only, minus some. The sample holds approximately 87,000 clones, 95% seen once. The sample taken for sequencing was T cells isolated from PBMCs. These receptors originate from a human donor in good health.

V usage is TRBV6-1 and J usage is TRBJ2-5, with D perhaps matching TRBD2 (5 bases). Germline-derived CDR1 and CDR2 are MNHNS and SASEGT. The CDR3 length is 14 residues. V was shortened by 3 bases and J by 4 bases, with 12 bases between the two germline ends. The CDR3 DNA follows: TGTGCCAGCAGTGACGCGGGCTTGGTAGAGACCCAGTACTTC. Translated: CASSDAGLVETQYF.

The gene calls are TRBV5-4 and TRBJ2-5; the match to TRBD1 covers 10 bases. This CDR3 region has 15 residues. The germline CDR1 and CDR2 sequences are SGHNT and YYREEE (reference sequence). Germline trimming cut 2 bases from V and 6 bases from J; bases unmatched to any gene: 7. The CDR3 loop is CASSLGTGAPKTQYF. The CDR3 bases are TGTGCCAGCAGCTTAGGGACAGGGGCCCCCAAGACCCAGTACTTC.

This clone was recorded once. The chain links TRBV4-2 to TRBJ2-7; TRBD2 matches 12 bases. This CDR3 has 18 amino acids. CDR1 is LGHNA, CDR2 YNFKEQ, per germline. With V trimmed by 0 bases and J by 6 bases, 12 bases remained unmatched. The CDR3 here is CASSQDVTSGSVMGEQYF. In nucleotides, the CDR3 is TGTGCCAGCAGCCAAGATGTGACTAGCGGGAGTGTGATGGGCGAGCAGTACTTC.

This sequence joins TRBV6-1 and TRBJ2-1; 9 bases line up with TRBD1. Germline assignment: CDR1 MNHNS and CDR2 SASEGT. CDR3 length equals 15 residues. Trimming took 5 bases from V and 7 from J; bases not matched to a gene: 9. CDR3 residues: CASSHRGQGRNEQFF. The CDR3 DNA follows: TGTGCCAGCAGTCACAGGGGGCAAGGGCGGAATGAGCAGTTCTTC.

The chain recombines TRBV19 with TRBJ2-1; tentative D call: TRBD2 (7 bases). The CDR3 covers 14 residues. V was cut by 7 bases and J by 3 bases, with 13 bases left in between. In germline, CDR1 is LNHDA, CDR2 SQIVND (reference sequence). CDR3 coding DNA: TGTGCCAGTATTAGGGGGAGGGGCTACAATGAGCAGTTCTTC. Its translation: CASIRGRGYNEQFF.

V and J are TRBV28 and TRBJ1-1; D may be TRBD1 (6 bases). Germline CDR1 is MDHEN and CDR2 is SYDVKM. Trimming took 5 bases from V and 7 from J, leaving 11 bases between them. The CDR3 sequence is 12 residues long. CDR3 nucleotide sequence: TGTGCCAGCAGTACAGGGACGGTTGAAGCTTTCTTT. It is translated as CASSTGTVEAFF.

This sequence joins TRBV7-3 and TRBJ1-1, with D unresolved. The V end was cut by 1 base, the J end by 2 bases, with 5 bases between. Germline CDR1 and CDR2: SGHTA and FQGTGA. The CDR3 covers 13 residues. The CDR3 loop reads CASSLITNTEAFF. The DNA for the CDR3 is TGTGCCAGCAGCTTAATTACTAACACTGAAGCTTTCTTT.

The chain recombines TRBV19 with TRBJ2-1; 12 bases match TRBD2. The length of the CDR3 is 16 residues. Per the germline V gene, CDR1 is LNHDA and CDR2 is SQIVND (reference sequence). With V trimmed by 3 bases and J by 9 bases, 9 bases remained unmatched. CDR3 in DNA: TGTGCCAGTAGTATGGGCCTAGCGGGAGGGCGCGGTGAGCAGTTCTTC. Protein: CASSMGLAGGRGEQFF.

The chain has TRBV28 and TRBJ2-7; D perhaps matches TRBD1 (5 bases). In germline, CDR1 is MDHEN, CDR2 SYDVKM. Trimming stripped 7 bases from V and 2 bases from J, with 12 bases between. CDR3 size: 13 residues. The CDR3 DNA sequence: TGTGCCAGCAACGAGGCAGGGCCCTACGAGCAGTACTTC. It is translated as CASNEAGPYEQYF.

This chain joins TRBV5-4 and TRBJ2-3, with 8 positions matching TRBD2. The CDR3 has 16 residues. The V and J ends lost 0 bases and 5 bases, in that order; junction bases with no gene match: 8. Per the germline V gene, CDR1 is SGHNT and CDR2 is YYREEE (reference sequence). Written as DNA, the CDR3 is TGTGCCAGCAGCTTGGAACAGCGGGAGTACGGAGATACGCAGTATTTT. Its protein product is CASSLEQREYGDTQYF.

The V call is TRBV5-4, the J call TRBJ1-4, with TRBD1 as a possible D gene (6 bases). CDR3 length: 15 residues. Trimming left V 3 bases short and J 5 bases short, with 14 bases between. Germline V gene lookup returns CDR1 SGHNT and CDR2 YYREEE (reference sequence). CDR3: CASSWGTGNNEKLFF. In nucleotides, the CDR3 is TGTGCCAGCAGCTGGGGCACAGGGAACAATGAAAAACTGTTTTTT.

The chain carries TRBV11-3 and TRBJ2-1; 7 positions match TRBD2. The CDR3 extends over 14 amino acids. V dropped 0 bases and J dropped 6; count of bases not matched to a gene: 2. The germline gives CDR1 SGHNT, CDR2 YENEEA. The DNA for the CDR3 is TGTGCCAGCAGCTTAGAAGCTAGCGGCAATGAGCAGTTCTTC. Translating gives CASSLEASGNEQFF.